This T cell receptor (beta chain) originates from a study of T cell responses to AZD1222 COVID-19 vaccine. The CDR3 has 13 amino acids. Germline CDR1 reads MRHNA; CDR2 reads SNTAGT. The V end was cut by 8 bases, the J end by 0 bases, with 7 bases between. The method was immunoSEQ multiplex PCR; TCRdb's version includes in-frame clones alone and lacks a portion of them. The profile shows 120,000 or so clones, about 93% of them singletons. The chain is built from TRBV6-4 and TRBJ2-2; D is ambiguous. This clonotype originated in an adult who received the AZD1222 COVID-19 vaccine. Here the sequenced sample was peripheral blood, taken 28 days after the second AZD1222 dose. CDR3 bases: TGTGCCAGCTCAACCTCGAACACCGGGGAGCTGTTTTTT. Protein: CASSTSNTGELFF.